The 25 T cell receptor beta chains given below trace back to one sample, sequenced in a study of blood T cell repertoires in COVID-19. Here immunoSEQ multiplex PCR was the method, and the copy in TCRdb shows in-frame clones only, minus some. The data show approximately 220,000 clones, more than 75% seen once. The sample was peripheral blood. The receptors derive from a man between 60 and 70 years old who had recovered from COVID-19.

The chain couples TRBV27 to TRBJ1-1, with 8 bases lining up with TRBD1. This CDR3 is built from 15 residues. In germline, CDR1 is MNHEY, CDR2 SMNVEV (reference sequence). Trimming at V came to 5 bases and at J to 5 bases, leaving 10 bases not matched to a gene. CDR3 coding DNA: TGTGCCAGCAGTGAAATTCAGGGGGCGAGGACTGAAGCTTTCTTT. Its protein is CASSEIQGARTEAFF.

The chain combines TRBV6-1 with TRBJ1-5; 7 nucleotides align to TRBD1. Germline CDR1 MNHNS, CDR2 SASEGT. The CDR3 is made up of 15 amino acids. Trimming took 1 base from V and 2 from J; bases not matched to a gene: 2. CDR3 sequence reads: CASSEGTGRNQPQHF. CDR3 in DNA: TGTGCCAGCAGTGAAGGGACAGGCCGCAATCAGCCCCAGCATTTT.

The J gene is TRBJ1-4, the V gene TRBV5-1; 7 nucleotides agree with TRBD1. V lost 3 bases to trimming and J lost 4 bases; unmatched junction nucleotides: 6. CDR3 length equals 15 residues. The germline V gene has CDR1 SGHRS and CDR2 YFSETQ. Written as DNA, the CDR3 is TGCGCCAGCAGCTCGGACACAGGGGTTAATGAAAAACTGTTTTTT. The encoded protein is CASSSDTGVNEKLFF.

J is TRBJ2-1 and V is TRBV19; 8 bases line up with TRBD2. The CDR3 consists of 14 residues. The V and J ends lost 7 bases and 4 bases, in that order; junction bases with no gene match: 6. Germline values: CDR1 LNHDA, CDR2 SQIVND (reference sequence). CDR3 sequence: CASMSGGSYNEQFF. The CDR3 bases are TGTGCCAGTATGTCGGGAGGGTCATACAATGAGCAGTTCTTC.

This chain connects TRBV3-1 (or the pseudogene TRBV3-2) to TRBJ2-5; 7 nucleotides line up with TRBD1. Germline CDR1 is LGHDT and CDR2 is YNNKEL (reference sequence). V shed 2 bases, J shed 3 bases, and the junction held 3 bases outside the gene matches. The CDR3 extends over 14 amino acids. CDR3 bases: TGTGCCAGCAGCCAATCAGGGGGAAAAGAGACCCAGTACTTC. Encoded protein: CASSQSGGKETQYF.

The gene calls are TRBV11-2 and TRBJ1-1, with a weak D call TRBD1 (5 bases). Germline values: CDR1 SGHAT, CDR2 FQNNGV. The CDR3 has 13 residues. Trimming cost V 1 base and J 3 bases, with 6 bases left between them. CDR3 in amino acids: CASSLGQYTEAFF. In DNA, the CDR3 is TGTGCCAGCAGCTTAGGACAGTACACTGAAGCTTTCTTT.

The chain couples TRBV6-5 to TRBJ1-1; D gene unclear. This CDR3 is built from 13 residues. Germline CDR1 reads MNHEY; CDR2 reads SVGAGI. The CDR3 DNA sequence: TGTGGAAGCAGTCGGGGTATGAACACTGAAGCTTTCTTT. Residues: CGSSRGMNTEAFF.

The gene calls are TRBV3-1 (or the pseudogene TRBV3-2) and TRBJ1-2; D is undetermined. The V end was cut by 0 bases, the J end by 2 bases, with 7 bases between. This CDR3 spans 14 amino acids. From germline, CDR1 is LGHDT and CDR2 YNNKEL (reference sequence). The CDR3 reads CASSQEGGNYGYTF. In DNA form, the CDR3 reads TGTGCCAGCAGCCAAGAAGGCGGAAACTATGGCTACACCTTC.

This rearrangement joins TRBV7-2 to TRBJ1-1; possibly TRBD1 for D (5 bases). V was pared by 5 bases and J by 8 bases, with 15 bases between. CDR1 is SGHTA, CDR2 FQGNSA, per germline. CDR3 length: 13 residues. CDR3 amino acids: CASSPPPGVEAFF. In DNA form, the CDR3 reads TGTGCCAGCAGCCCTCCTCCGGGGGTAGAAGCTTTCTTT.

The chain is built from TRBV11-2 and TRBJ2-1; possibly TRBD2 for D (7 bases). In germline, CDR1 is SGHAT, CDR2 FQNNGV. The length of the CDR3 is 16 residues. Trimming left V 6 bases short and J 5 bases short, with 20 bases between. CDR3 protein: CASRIGGGKNDNEQFF. In DNA form, the CDR3 reads TGTGCCAGCAGAATAGGGGGGGGGAAAAACGACAATGAGCAGTTCTTC.

This chain uses TRBV2 with TRBJ2-2; D is perhaps TRBD1 (5 bases). The CDR3 length is 15 residues. CDR1 and CDR2 (germline): SNHLY, FYNNEI. Trimming removed 4 bases from V and 3 bases from J, with 12 bases in between. CDR3 in amino acids: CASSVDNVDTGELFF. The CDR3 DNA follows: TGTGCCAGCAGTGTGGACAATGTGGACACCGGGGAGCTGTTTTTT.

The chain has TRBV30 and TRBJ1-1; 9 nucleotides agree with TRBD1. Losses at the gene ends were 2 bases for V and 4 bases for J; bases not matched to a gene: 5. The CDR3 length is 14 residues. Germline assignment: CDR1 GTSNPN and CDR2 SVGIG (reference sequence). The DNA for the CDR3 is TGTGCCTGGAGTTTCCTACAGGGGGCCACTGAAGCTTTCTTT. This codes for CAWSFLQGATEAFF.

This chain links TRBV5-6 with TRBJ1-2; unclear D gene. The CDR3 runs to 14 residues. Germline values: CDR1 SGHDT, CDR2 YYEEEE. V was shortened by 0 bases and J by 4 bases, with 10 bases between the two germline ends. The CDR3 is CASSLGEGPYGYTF. DNA of the CDR3: TGTGCCAGCAGCTTGGGAGAGGGTCCCTATGGCTACACCTTC.

The chain employs TRBV9 and TRBJ1-3, with D unclear. The V gene's germline CDR1 is SGDLS and CDR2 YYNGEE. The CDR3 consists of 17 residues. The V end was cut by 0 bases, the J end by 0 bases, with 13 bases between. The DNA of the CDR3 is TGTGCCAGCAGCGTAGGAGAGGGAATGTTCTCTGGAAACACCATATATTTT. Its translation is CASSVGEGMFSGNTIYF.

V gene TRBV12-3 or TRBV12-4 combines with J gene TRBJ1-1; D perhaps matches TRBD1 (6 bases). V lost 5 bases, J lost 4 bases, and 8 bases lay in between. This CDR3 is 12 amino acids long. The CDR3 loop reads CASSARGTEAFF. The DNA for the CDR3 is TGTGCCAGCAGTGCCAGGGGCACTGAAGCTTTCTTT.

The chain combines TRBV29-1 with TRBJ2-2; the D gene is possibly TRBD1 (6 bases). The CDR3 is 12 amino acids. V was clipped by 4 bases and J by 7 bases, with 10 bases between them. The germline V gene encodes CDR1 SQVTM and CDR2 ANQGSEA. As DNA, the CDR3 is TGCAGCGTTGGGGGGCGGGTCGGGGAGCTGTTTTTT. It codes for CSVGGRVGELFF.

The chain uses TRBV6-5 and TRBJ2-1; TRBD1 aligns across 9 bases. CDR3 length: 16 amino acids. After removal of 1 base from V and 8 bases from J, the junction contained 9 bases not matched to a gene. In germline, CDR1 is MNHEY, CDR2 SVGAGI. The CDR3: CASSYYPRDRAHEQFF. DNA for the CDR3: TGTGCCAGCAGTTACTATCCCCGGGACAGGGCACATGAGCAGTTCTTC.

The rearrangement joins TRBV6-2 or TRBV6-3 to TRBJ1-1; 7 bases agree with TRBD1. J lost 6 bases, V lost 5 bases, and 12 bases had no gene match. This CDR3 contains 15 residues. CDR1 and CDR2 from the germline V gene are MNHEY and SVGEGT. DNA for the CDR3: TGTGCCAGCAGTACTCTACCGGGACAGAAGTCTGAAGCTTTCTTT. Protein product: CASSTLPGQKSEAFF.

This rearrangement joins TRBV6-5 to TRBJ2-5; D call uncertain. The germline V gene encodes CDR1 MNHEY and CDR2 SVGAGI. The V end was cut by 6 bases, the J end by 12 bases, with 23 bases between. This CDR3 is built from 14 residues. CDR3 in amino acids: CASSQSNLLDPKYF. DNA of the CDR3: TGTGCCAGCAGCCAATCAAATTTGCTAGACCCTAAGTACTTC.

The V gene is TRBV24-1, the J gene TRBJ1-2, with D perhaps TRBD1 (5 bases). V was clipped by 4 bases and J by 2 bases, with 10 bases between them. The CDR3 covers 14 residues. The germline V gene has CDR1 KGHDR and CDR2 SFDVKD. The CDR3 region has the DNA TGTGCCACCAGTGAGTCGGGACTGAACTATGGCTACACCTTC. Translating gives CATSESGLNYGYTF.

The chain joins TRBV15 to TRBJ1-6; a weak D match, TRBD1 (5 bases). The CDR3 spans 15 residues. Germline CDR1 reads LNHNV; CDR2 reads YYDKDF (reference sequence). V dropped 0 bases and J dropped 14 bases, with 17 bases sitting between them. The CDR3 loop reads CATSRDLTVGPTLHF. The CDR3 DNA sequence: TGTGCCACCAGCAGAGACCTGACTGTGGGGCCGACCCTCCACTTT. The full variable domain, in which reference TRBV15 and TRBJ1-6 provide the parts outside the CDR3, is DAMVIQNPRYQVTQFGKPVTLSCSQTLNHNVMYWYQQKSSQAPKLLFHYYDKDFNNEADTPDNFQSRRPNTSFCFLDIRSPGLGDTAMYLCATSRDLTVGPTLHFGNGTRLTVT.

The V call is TRBV15, the J call TRBJ1-5; 7 nucleotides line up with TRBD1. The CDR3 has 15 residues. The trim removed 1 base at V and 3 bases at J, leaving 3 bases unmatched. The germline gives CDR1 LNHNV, CDR2 YYDKDF (reference sequence). CDR3 coding DNA: TGTGCCACCAGCAGAGGAGACAGGGACAATCAGCCCCAGCATTTT. Its protein product is CATSRGDRDNQPQHF.

The chain recombines TRBV2 with TRBJ1-2, with D possibly matching TRBD1 (5 bases). The CDR3 runs to 14 residues. Germline V gene lookup returns CDR1 SNHLY and CDR2 FYNNEI. Trimming shortened V by 4 bases and J by 4 bases, and 13 bases separated the two germline ends. In DNA, the CDR3 is TGTGCCAGCAGTGTGGGGCAGTTAAGCTATGGCTACACCTTC. This encodes CASSVGQLSYGYTF.

This chain connects TRBV7-3 to TRBJ2-7; 7 bases are a match to TRBD1. Looked up from germline, CDR1 is SGHTA and CDR2 is FQGTGA. CDR3 length: 15 amino acids. Losses at the gene ends were 5 bases for V and 3 bases for J; bases not matched to a gene: 10. For the CDR3, the DNA is TGTGCCAGCAGCCAAGAAGACAGGGCCAGCTACGAGCAGTACTTC. As protein: CASSQEDRASYEQYF.

The gene calls are TRBV11-2 and TRBJ2-5; TRBD2 agrees at 16 bases. The germline CDR1 and CDR2 sequences are SGHAT and FQNNGV. V trimming: 1 base; J trimming: 4 bases; junction bases outside the gene matches: 3. This CDR3 region has 17 residues. The CDR3 loop reads CASSLVGLAGGGETQYF. The CDR3 region has the DNA TGTGCCAGCAGCTTAGTGGGACTAGCGGGAGGGGGAGAGACCCAGTACTTC.